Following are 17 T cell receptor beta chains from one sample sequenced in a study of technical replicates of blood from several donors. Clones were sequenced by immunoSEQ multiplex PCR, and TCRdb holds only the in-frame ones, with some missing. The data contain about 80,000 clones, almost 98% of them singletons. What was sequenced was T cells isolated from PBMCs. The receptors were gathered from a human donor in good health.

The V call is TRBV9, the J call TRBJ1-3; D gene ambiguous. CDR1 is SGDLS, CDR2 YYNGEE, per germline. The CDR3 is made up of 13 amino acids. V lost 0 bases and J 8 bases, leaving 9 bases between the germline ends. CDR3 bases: TGTGCCAGCAGCGTAGCGGTGTCGGACACCATATATTTT. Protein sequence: CASSVAVSDTIYF.

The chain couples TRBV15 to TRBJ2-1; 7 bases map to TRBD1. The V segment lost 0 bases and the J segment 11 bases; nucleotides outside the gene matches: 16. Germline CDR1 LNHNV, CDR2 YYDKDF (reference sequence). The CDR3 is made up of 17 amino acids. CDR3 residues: CATSRDLQQGWGSQQFF. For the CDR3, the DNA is TGTGCCACCAGCAGAGATCTCCAACAGGGGTGGGGGAGTCAGCAGTTCTTC.

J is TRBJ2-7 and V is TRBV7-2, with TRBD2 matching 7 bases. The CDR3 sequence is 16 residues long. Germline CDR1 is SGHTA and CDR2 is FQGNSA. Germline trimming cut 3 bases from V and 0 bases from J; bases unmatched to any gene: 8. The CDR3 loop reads CASSLDGLVRSYEQYF. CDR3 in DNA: TGTGCCAGCAGCTTGGATGGACTAGTACGCTCCTACGAGCAGTACTTC. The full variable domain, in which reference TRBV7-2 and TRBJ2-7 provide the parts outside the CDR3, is GAGVSQSPSNKVTEKGKDVELRCDPISGHTALYWYRQSLGQGLEFLIYFQGNSAPDKSGLPSDRFSAERTGGSVSTLTIQRTQQEDSAVYLCASSLDGLVRSYEQYFGPGTRLTVT.

The CDR3 DNA is TGCAGCGTTGTCGGGACAGGGGATTGGAACTACAATGAGCAGTTCTTC. This encodes CSVVGTGDWNYNEQFF. The genes are TRBV29-1 and TRBJ2-1; 10 bases are shared with TRBD1. Germline V gives CDR1 SQVTM, CDR2 ANQGSEA. There are 16 residues in the CDR3. J was trimmed by 3 bases and V by 4 bases; bases with no gene match: 9.

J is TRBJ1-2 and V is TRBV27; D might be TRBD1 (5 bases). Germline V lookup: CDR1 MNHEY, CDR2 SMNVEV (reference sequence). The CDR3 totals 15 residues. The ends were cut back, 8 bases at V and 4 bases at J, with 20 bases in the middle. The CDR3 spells CASSGTWAGIYGYTF. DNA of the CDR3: TGTGCCAGCTCGGGCACATGGGCAGGGATCTATGGCTACACCTTC.

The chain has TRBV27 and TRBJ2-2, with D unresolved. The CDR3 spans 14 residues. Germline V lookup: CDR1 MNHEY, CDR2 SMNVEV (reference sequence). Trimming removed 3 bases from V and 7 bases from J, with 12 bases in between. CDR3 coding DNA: TGTGCCAGCAGTTTCCGCACTGATTACGGGGAGCTGTTTTTT. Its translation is CASSFRTDYGELFF.

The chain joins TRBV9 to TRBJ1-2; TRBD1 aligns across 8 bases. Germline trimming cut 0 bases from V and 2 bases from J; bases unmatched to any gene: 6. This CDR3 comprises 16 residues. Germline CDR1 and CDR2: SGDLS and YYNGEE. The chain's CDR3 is CASSVAGQGANYGYTF. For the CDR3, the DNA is TGTGCCAGCAGCGTAGCTGGGCAGGGGGCGAACTATGGCTACACCTTC.

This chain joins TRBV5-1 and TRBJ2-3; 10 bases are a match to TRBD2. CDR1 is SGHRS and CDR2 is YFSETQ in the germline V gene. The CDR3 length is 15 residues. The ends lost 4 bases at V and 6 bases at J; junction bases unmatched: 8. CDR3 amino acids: CASSPSGGAYDTQYF. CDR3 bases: TGCGCCAGCAGCCCGAGCGGGGGGGCATACGATACGCAGTATTTT.

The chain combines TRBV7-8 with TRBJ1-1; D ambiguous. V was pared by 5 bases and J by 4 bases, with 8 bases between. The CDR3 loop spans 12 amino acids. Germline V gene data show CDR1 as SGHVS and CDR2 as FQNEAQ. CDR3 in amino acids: CASSPVVTEAFF. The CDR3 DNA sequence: TGTGCCAGCAGCCCGGTCGTCACTGAAGCTTTCTTT.

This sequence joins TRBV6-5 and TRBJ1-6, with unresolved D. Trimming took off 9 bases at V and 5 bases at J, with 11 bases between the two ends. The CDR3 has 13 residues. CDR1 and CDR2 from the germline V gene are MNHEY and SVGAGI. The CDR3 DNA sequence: TGTGCCAGTTATGGGCAGAATAATTCACCCCTCCACTTT. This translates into CASYGQNNSPLHF.

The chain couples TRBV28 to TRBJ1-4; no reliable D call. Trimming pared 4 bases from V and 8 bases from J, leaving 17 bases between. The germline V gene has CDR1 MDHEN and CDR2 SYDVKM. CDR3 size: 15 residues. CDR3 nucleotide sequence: TGTGCCAGCAGTTCCGTCGGGATGCCGGGCGAAAAACTGTTTTTT. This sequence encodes CASSSVGMPGEKLFF.

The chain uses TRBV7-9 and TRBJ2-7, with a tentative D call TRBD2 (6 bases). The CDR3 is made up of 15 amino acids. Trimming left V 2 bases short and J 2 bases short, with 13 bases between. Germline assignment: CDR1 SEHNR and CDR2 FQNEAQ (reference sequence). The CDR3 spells CASSLWDSDTYEQYF. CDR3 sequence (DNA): TGTGCCAGCAGCTTATGGGACTCAGACACCTACGAGCAGTACTTC.

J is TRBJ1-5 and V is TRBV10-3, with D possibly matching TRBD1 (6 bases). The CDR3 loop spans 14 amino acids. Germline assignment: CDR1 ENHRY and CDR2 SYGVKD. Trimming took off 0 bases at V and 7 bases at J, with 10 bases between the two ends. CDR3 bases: TGTGCCATCAGTGAGTCCCAGGGGCGGCAGCCCCAGCATTTT. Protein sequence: CAISESQGRQPQHF.

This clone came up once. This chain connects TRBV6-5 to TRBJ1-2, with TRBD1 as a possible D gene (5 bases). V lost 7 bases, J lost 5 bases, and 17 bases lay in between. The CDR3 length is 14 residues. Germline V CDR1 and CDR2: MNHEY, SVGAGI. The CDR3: CASKARRALYGYTF. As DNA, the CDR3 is TGTGCCAGCAAGGCACGCAGGGCACTTTATGGCTACACCTTC.

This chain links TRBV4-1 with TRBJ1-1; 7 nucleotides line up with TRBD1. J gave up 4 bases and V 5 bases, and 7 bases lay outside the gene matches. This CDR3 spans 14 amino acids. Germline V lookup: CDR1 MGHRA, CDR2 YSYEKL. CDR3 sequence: CASSNRQGLTEAFF. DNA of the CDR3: TGCGCCAGCAGCAATAGACAGGGACTCACTGAAGCTTTCTTT.

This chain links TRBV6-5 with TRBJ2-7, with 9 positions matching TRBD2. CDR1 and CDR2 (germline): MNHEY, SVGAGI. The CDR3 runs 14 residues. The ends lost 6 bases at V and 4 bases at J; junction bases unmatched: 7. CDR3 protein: CASSLAGRWYEQYF. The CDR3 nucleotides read TGTGCCAGCAGCCTAGCGGGACGGTGGTACGAGCAGTACTTC.

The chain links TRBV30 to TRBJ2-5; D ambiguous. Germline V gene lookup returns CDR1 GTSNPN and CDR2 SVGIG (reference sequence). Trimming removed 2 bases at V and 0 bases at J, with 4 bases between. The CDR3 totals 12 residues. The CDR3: CAWSLNQETQYF. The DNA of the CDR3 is TGTGCCTGGAGTTTAAACCAAGAGACCCAGTACTTC. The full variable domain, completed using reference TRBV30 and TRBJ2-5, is SQTIHQWPATLVQPVGSPLSLECTVEGTSNPNLYWYRQAAGRGLQLLFYSVGIGQISSEVPQNLSASRPQDRQFILSSKKLLLSDSGFYLCAWSLNQETQYFGPGTRLLVL.